These 21 T cell receptor beta chains came from one sample sequenced in a study of graft-versus-host responses after intestinal transplantation. No antigen is known for these receptors. The table came from immunoSEQ multiplex PCR; TCRdb's copy has only in-frame clones and leaves some out. The sample has around 130,000 clones; around nine tenths are singletons. The sample here was unstimulated CD4+ T cells sorted from spleen or lymph node cells, taken before intestinal transplant. These receptors were collected from a human donor who received an intestinal transplant.

The chain is built from TRBV5-1 and TRBJ2-5; 16 nucleotides align to TRBD2. Germline lookup yields CDR1 SGHRS and CDR2 YFSETQ. This CDR3 has 17 residues. Losses at the gene ends were 4 bases for V and 0 bases for J; bases not matched to a gene: 3. For the CDR3, the DNA is TGCGCCAGCAGCCCGGGACTAGCGGGGGGGCACCAAGAGACCCAGTACTTC. It yields the protein CASSPGLAGGHQETQYF.

The chain recombines TRBV7-3 with TRBJ2-1, with D perhaps TRBD1 (6 bases). CDR3 size: 14 residues. Germline-derived CDR1 and CDR2 are SGHTA and FQGTGA. Trimming stripped 5 bases from V and 8 bases from J, with 16 bases between. CDR3 region: CASSLGTSRDEQFF. The DNA of the CDR3 is TGTGCCAGCAGCCTAGGGACAAGCAGGGATGAGCAGTTCTTC.

This clone was counted between two and nine times. This chain uses TRBV5-5 with TRBJ2-5; D call uncertain. CDR3 length equals 14 residues. V was clipped by 3 bases and J by 5 bases, with 14 bases between them. Germline V gene lookup returns CDR1 SGHKS and CDR2 YYEKEE (reference sequence). CDR3 region: CASSYPSARETQYF. In nucleotides, the CDR3 is TGTGCCAGCAGCTACCCATCCGCCAGGGAGACCCAGTACTTC.

In DNA, the CDR3 is TGCGCCAGCAGCTTGGACTTTACGCAGTATTTT. This translates into CASSLDFTQYF. The J gene is TRBJ2-3, the V gene TRBV5-1; D remains unclear. V was shortened by 0 bases and J by 8 bases, with 4 bases between the two germline ends. Germline loops: CDR1 SGHRS, CDR2 YFSETQ. The CDR3 contains 11 residues.

The rearrangement links TRBV7-9 to TRBJ2-7, with 8 bases matching TRBD1. The ends lost 7 bases at V and 3 bases at J; junction bases unmatched: 11. Germline V gives CDR1 SEHNR, CDR2 FQNEAQ (reference sequence). There are 15 residues in the CDR3. The CDR3 DNA reads TGTGCCAGCACCAGAAGGACAGGGCCGCTCTACGAGCAGTACTTC. Translation: CASTRRTGPLYEQYF.

V is TRBV9 and J is TRBJ1-2; a possible D gene is TRBD1 (6 bases). V dropped 6 bases and J dropped 4 bases, with 16 bases sitting between them. This CDR3 has 14 amino acids. Germline V gene lookup returns CDR1 SGDLS and CDR2 YYNGEE. CDR3 bases: TGTGCCAGCACCACAGGGCAGGGAACCTATGGCTACACCTTC. It translates to CASTTGQGTYGYTF.

The chain employs TRBV2 and TRBJ1-1; D is possibly TRBD1 (5 bases). Trimming pared 6 bases from V and 4 bases from J, leaving 12 bases between. Germline assignment: CDR1 SNHLY and CDR2 FYNNEI. The CDR3 consists of 13 residues. The CDR3 spells CASRFGGPTEAFF. For the CDR3, the DNA is TGTGCCAGCAGATTCGGGGGTCCCACTGAAGCTTTCTTT.

The chain recombines TRBV7-8 with TRBJ2-5; the D call may be TRBD1 or TRBD2 (5 bases each). In germline, CDR1 is SGHVS, CDR2 FQNEAQ. V was pared by 3 bases and J by 4 bases, with 12 bases between. CDR3 length: 14 residues. The chain's CDR3 is CASSFGTRGETQYF. The CDR3 DNA reads TGTGCCAGCAGCTTCGGGACCAGAGGAGAGACCCAGTACTTC.

The rearrangement links TRBV5-5 to TRBJ1-2; D is perhaps TRBD1 (5 bases). This CDR3 has 15 amino acids. V was clipped by 2 bases and J by 4 bases, with 15 bases between them. CDR1 and CDR2 (germline): SGHKS, YYEKEE (reference sequence). This CDR3 reads CASSLGHDTAYGYTF. As DNA, the CDR3 is TGTGCCAGCAGCTTAGGACATGATACGGCCTATGGCTACACCTTC.

This chain connects TRBV19 to TRBJ2-7; 12 positions match TRBD2. The germline V gene encodes CDR1 LNHDA and CDR2 SQIVND (reference sequence). This CDR3 is built from 18 residues. V lost 0 bases to trimming and J lost 1 base; unmatched junction nucleotides: 7. CDR3 bases: TGTGCCAGTAGTATAGACCCCGGGACTAGCGGGCGGTCCTACGAGCAGTACTTC. Amino acid sequence: CASSIDPGTSGRSYEQYF.

The rearrangement links TRBV21-1 to TRBJ1-4. TRBV21-1 is flagged as a pseudogene. The CDR3 is 16 residues long. In DNA form, the CDR3 reads TGTGCCAGCACTTTTATCGGGTACGGCGGAAATGAAAAACTGTTTTTT. Amino acids: CASTFIGYGGNEKLFF.

The sample holds one count of this clone. The V gene is TRBV4-1, the J gene TRBJ1-5; 9 bases match TRBD1. CDR1 is MGHRA and CDR2 is YSYEKL in the germline V gene. The CDR3 is 15 amino acids. Trimming at V came to 5 bases and at J to 2 bases, leaving 4 bases not matched to a gene. CDR3 bases: TGCGCCAGCAGCAACGGACAGGGGCGCAATCAGCCCCAGCATTTT. Residues: CASSNGQGRNQPQHF.

The rearrangement links TRBV6-1 to TRBJ1-2; no reliable D call. The V end was cut by 4 bases, the J end by 9 bases, with 18 bases between. CDR3 size: 14 residues. Germline CDR1 reads MNHNS; CDR2 reads SASEGT. CDR3 residues: CASSGGIAALRYTF. The CDR3, as DNA: TGTGCCAGCAGTGGGGGTATAGCGGCTTTACGCTACACCTTC.

Here the CDR3 DNA reads TGTGCCAGCAGGCCTCGGGGGTTGGACACTGAAGCTTTCTTT. This gives the protein CASRPRGLDTEAFF. This chain connects TRBV25-1 to TRBJ1-1; maybe TRBD1 (5 bases). V gave up 6 bases and J gave up 3 bases, with 14 bases separating them. The CDR3 sequence is 14 residues long. CDR1 and CDR2 from the germline V gene are MGHDK and SYGVNS.

This clone was recorded only once. The chain recombines TRBV7-2 with TRBJ2-7; 11 nucleotides agree with TRBD2. The V gene end was trimmed by 3 bases and the J gene end by 7 bases; junction bases not matched to a gene: 17. The CDR3 has 18 amino acids. Germline V gene sequence: CDR1 SGHTA, CDR2 FQGNSA. The CDR3: CASSFRLAGTLLGREQYF. In DNA, the CDR3 is TGTGCCAGCAGCTTTCGACTAGCGGGGACCCTTCTGGGTAGGGAGCAGTACTTC.

CDR3 sequence reads: CASRRRDRGAGNEKLFF. CDR3 DNA: TGCGCCAGCAGGAGACGGGACAGGGGCGCTGGTAATGAAAAACTGTTTTTT. This chain uses TRBV10-2 with TRBJ1-4; 10 bases are a match to TRBD1. Germline CDR1 is WSHSY and CDR2 is SAAADI. V dropped 6 bases and J dropped 4; count of bases not matched to a gene: 11. The CDR3 is 17 residues long.

The chain recombines TRBV7-9 with TRBJ1-5; 8 bases are shared with TRBD1. After removal of 0 bases from V and 6 bases from J, the junction contained 4 bases not matched to a gene. From germline, CDR1 is SEHNR and CDR2 FQNEAQ (reference sequence). CDR3 length: 15 residues. DNA for the CDR3: TGTGCCAGCAGCTTAGCGTCCACAGGGGGTCAGCCCCAGCATTTT. It encodes CASSLASTGGQPQHF.

The chain combines TRBV12-5 with TRBJ2-1; D is undetermined. Trimming took off 5 bases at V and 0 bases at J, with 8 bases between the two ends. Germline lookup yields CDR1 LGHNT and CDR2 FRNRAP. The CDR3 contains 14 residues. The CDR3 is CASGQVLSYNEQFF. As DNA, the CDR3 is TGTGCTAGTGGTCAGGTCCTCTCCTACAATGAGCAGTTCTTC.

CDR3 DNA: TGTGCCAGCAGCTTCCCGCAGGGGGAGCGTGGCTACACCTTC. It yields the protein CASSFPQGERGYTF. The V call is TRBV7-2, the J call TRBJ1-2, with 7 bases lining up with TRBD1. Looked up from germline, CDR1 is SGHTA and CDR2 is FQGNSA. The CDR3 length is 14 residues. With 3 bases clipped from V and 7 bases from J, the junction kept 8 bases outside the gene matches.

This chain uses TRBV7-2 with TRBJ2-2; D may be TRBD2 (6 bases). The CDR3 runs 17 residues. CDR1 and CDR2 from the germline V gene are SGHTA and FQGNSA. V was trimmed by 5 bases and J by 4 bases, leaving 20 bases between them. CDR3 region: CASSNPRGIGFTGELFF. The DNA for the CDR3 is TGTGCCAGCAGCAACCCCCGGGGGATTGGATTCACCGGGGAGCTGTTTTTT.

This chain uses TRBV7-6 with TRBJ2-7, with 8 nucleotides matching TRBD1. The length of the CDR3 is 13 residues. V trimming: 5 bases; J trimming: 3 bases; junction bases outside the gene matches: 3. CDR1 and CDR2 from the germline V gene are SGHVS and FNYEAQ. The CDR3 DNA reads TGTGCCAGCAGCCCGGACAGGGACTACGAGCAGTACTTC. Protein sequence: CASSPDRDYEQYF.